This entry features one T cell receptor (beta chain) sequence. The data originate from a study of cytomegalovirus exposure and HLA in healthy donors. V was cut by 1 base and J by 4 bases, with 9 bases left in between. Germline assignment: CDR1 LNHDA and CDR2 SQIVND (reference sequence). The CDR3 sequence is 14 residues long. With 60 Vbeta and 13 Jbeta primers, the PCR was carried out. Libraries were prepared by immunoSEQ multiplex PCR; TCRdb keeps only in-frame clonotypes and omits some of them. The sample lists approximately 190,000 clones, around 87% occurring once. This sequence originates from a man younger than 40 in good health and CMV-seronegative. This sequence joins TRBV19 and TRBJ2-3, with no clear D. Input material: PBMCs. The CDR3 spells CASSIAAGPDTQYF. In nucleotides, the CDR3 is TGTGCCAGTAGTATAGCGGCTGGGCCAGATACGCAGTATTTT. Complete variable domain (other parts from reference TRBV19 and TRBJ2-3): DGGITQSPKYLFRKEGQNVTLSCEQNLNHDAMYWYRQDPGQGLRLIYYSQIVNDFQKGDIAEGYSVSREKKESFPLTVTSAQKNPTAFYLCASSIAAGPDTQYFGPGTRLTVL.